The clone carrying this T cell receptor (beta chain) was seen only once. These data belong to a study of blood T cell repertoires in COVID-19. The authors' processing: Estimation of nucleated cell counts was performed using reference gene primer amplification. The repertoire was sequenced with immunoSEQ multiplex PCR; TCRdb's copy has only in-frame clones and lacks some. The V and J calls and clone size come from that table; D and trimming were worked out from the DNA. The table lists roughly 350,000 clones, about nine tenths of them singletons. This sequence was found in a woman between 65 and 79 years old with COVID-19, enrolled during active disease. The sequenced sample consisted of peripheral blood.

The DNA for the CDR3 is TGTGCCAGCAGCTCGACTAGCGGGGGGTTCTCCTACGAGCAGTACTTC. It translates to CASSSTSGGFSYEQYF. The chain is built from TRBV7-2 and TRBJ2-7, with 13 bases identical to TRBD2. Germline trimming cut 4 bases from V and 0 bases from J; bases unmatched to any gene: 3. The germline CDR1 and CDR2 sequences are SGHTA and FQGNSA. There are 16 residues in the CDR3.